The next 17 T cell receptor beta chains were all read from a single sample in a study of identical twins. MiXCR, applied by TCRdb to the 5' RACE reads, yields one record per CDR3 protein. The table records roughly 230,000 distinct CDR3 sequences, approximately 8.3% of them present only once. These same data were also listed under a study on yellow fever vaccine responses in identical twins.

Material for sequencing was CD8+ T cells sorted from blood. Every receptor here comes from a woman aged 18-35 years in good health.

CDR3 DNA sequence: TGTGCCAGCAGGCCGACTAGCGGGGGGGTCACAGATACGCAGTATTTT. Translating gives CASRPTSGGVTDTQYF. This sequence joins TRBV7-2 and TRBJ2-3; 14 bases agree with TRBD2. V dropped 6 bases and J dropped 2; count of bases not matched to a gene: 4. CDR1 SGHTA and CDR2 FQGNSA come from the germline V gene. This CDR3 is built from 16 residues.

This clonotype was detected many times. The CDR3 coding sequence is TGCGCCAGCAGCTTTATGGGGCTAGCGCCCTACAATGAGCAGTTCTTC. As protein: CASSFMGLAPYNEQFF. The chain combines TRBV5-1 with TRBJ2-1; perhaps TRBD2 as D (6 bases). This CDR3 region has 16 residues. The V and J ends lost 2 bases and 2 bases respectively, with 14 bases between them. CDR1 is SGHRS, CDR2 YFSETQ, per germline. Full variable domain (missing parts from reference TRBV5-1 and TRBJ2-1): KAGVTQTPRYLIKTRGQQVTLSCSPISGHRSVSWYQQTPGQGLQFLFEYFSETQRNKGNFPGRFSGRQFSNSRSEMNVSTLELGDSALYLCASSFMGLAPYNEQFFGPGTRLTVL.

This clonotype was counted only a few times. V usage is TRBV27 and J usage is TRBJ2-5, with 11 positions matching TRBD2. The CDR3 sequence is 16 residues long. V lost 5 bases, J lost 3 bases, and 8 bases stayed unmatched. Germline V gives CDR1 MNHEY, CDR2 SMNVEV (reference sequence). The CDR3 loop reads CASSPRTSGLKETQYF. For the CDR3, the DNA is TGTGCCAGCAGTCCGCGGACTAGCGGGCTGAAAGAGACCCAGTACTTC.

In regard to this clonotype: A read error may account for a junction end that differs from germline. The chain carries TRBV4-2 and TRBJ2-1; 8 nucleotides agree with TRBD2. CDR1 is LGHNA, CDR2 YNFKEQ, per germline. The CDR3 extends over 16 amino acids. In DNA form, the CDR3 reads TGTGCCAGCAACCAAGATTGGGCGGGAGGAGCTGATGAGCAGTTCTTC. Residues: CASNQDWAGGADEQFF.

This clonotype was seen a handful of times. The chain employs TRBV14 and TRBJ2-7, with a weak D call TRBD2 (6 bases). The germline V and J ends were trimmed by 3 bases and 3 bases, with 21 bases remaining between them. CDR1 and CDR2 (germline): SGHDN, FVKESK. CDR3 length: 17 residues. CDR3 coding DNA: TGTGCCAGCAGCCAGGATCCTTCGGGGGTCCGGGGCTACGAGCAGTACTTC. It codes for CASSQDPSGVRGYEQYF.

The table lists this clonotype with a few counts. The gene calls are TRBV7-9 and TRBJ2-3, with D hard to call. This CDR3 is 13 amino acids long. Trimming cost V 5 bases and J 3 bases, with 9 bases left between them. Germline loops: CDR1 SEHNR, CDR2 FQNEAQ (reference sequence). The CDR3 DNA is TGTGCCAGCAGCCATAAGAAAACAGATACGCAGTATTTT. It is translated as CASSHKKTDTQYF.

This clonotype was picked up a small number of times. The V and J genes are TRBV7-9 and TRBJ2-3, with D uncertain. Looked up from germline, CDR1 is SEHNR and CDR2 is FQNEAQ (reference sequence). Trimming took off 8 bases at V and 2 bases at J, with 14 bases between the two ends. This CDR3 is 14 amino acids long. The CDR3 sequence: CASGVLMPTDTQYF. CDR3 nucleotides: TGTGCCAGCGGAGTTTTGATGCCCACAGATACGCAGTATTTT.

The CDR3 coding sequence is TGTGCCAACCGATATCTAGCGGATACGCAGTATTTT. Protein product: CANRYLADTQYF. The chain has TRBV2 and TRBJ2-3, with D perhaps matching TRBD2 (6 bases). The germline V gene encodes CDR1 SNHLY and CDR2 FYNNEI. Trimming took 10 bases from V and 6 from J, leaving 14 bases between them. This CDR3 spans 12 amino acids.

This clonotype was seen only a few times. This sequence joins TRBV7-9 and TRBJ2-7; 8 nucleotides line up with TRBD2. CDR1 is SEHNR, CDR2 FQNEAQ, per germline (reference sequence). V shed 7 bases, J shed 0 bases, and the junction held 11 bases outside the gene matches. The CDR3 covers 16 residues. The CDR3: CASTGGAGADSYEQYF. CDR3 nucleotide sequence: TGTGCCAGCACCGGGGGGGCAGGGGCCGACTCCTACGAGCAGTACTTC. The full variable domain, its missing parts supplied by reference TRBV7-9 and TRBJ2-7, is DTGVSQNPRHKITKRGQNVTFRCDPISEHNRLYWYRQTLGQGPEFLTYFQNEAQLEKSRLLSDRFSAERPKGSFSTLEIQRTEQGDSAMYLCASTGGAGADSYEQYFGPGTRLTVT.

The chain joins TRBV27 to TRBJ1-3; 8 bases agree with TRBD1. CDR3 length: 15 residues. Germline V lookup: CDR1 MNHEY, CDR2 SMNVEV (reference sequence). V lost 6 bases, J lost 0 bases, and 4 bases stayed unmatched. The CDR3 DNA follows: TGTGCCAGCAGCCGGACAGGGAGCTCTGGAAACACCATATATTTT. Its protein product is CASSRTGSSGNTIYF.

This clonotype has more than one count but fewer than ten. The rearrangement joins TRBV12-3 or TRBV12-4 to TRBJ1-1; D uncertain. Trimming took 1 base from V and 6 from J, leaving 9 bases between them. This CDR3 is 13 amino acids long. This CDR3 reads CASSLGAGAEAFF. CDR3 nucleotides: TGTGCCAGCAGTTTAGGGGCCGGCGCTGAAGCTTTCTTT.

The chain employs TRBV5-6 and TRBJ2-7; perhaps TRBD2 as D (6 bases). Germline values: CDR1 SGHDT, CDR2 YYEEEE. Trimming took 2 bases from V and 7 from J, leaving 16 bases between them. There are 14 residues in the CDR3. This chain's CDR3 is CASSFGRNLVEQYF. DNA of the CDR3: TGTGCCAGCAGCTTCGGGAGAAACCTTGTAGAGCAGTACTTC.

This sequence joins TRBV3-1 and TRBJ2-5; a possible D gene is TRBD1 (7 bases). Trimming stripped 0 bases from V and 3 bases from J, with 20 bases between. Germline CDR1 LGHDT, CDR2 YNNKEL (reference sequence). The CDR3 has 18 amino acids. CDR3 nucleotides: TGTGCCAGCAGCCAAGATATTCGAGACAGGGAGGTAAAAGAGACCCAGTACTTC. Its protein is CASSQDIRDREVKETQYF.

This clonotype came up many times. This chain joins TRBV27 and TRBJ2-4, with D tentatively TRBD1 or TRBD2 (5 bases each). Germline CDR1 and CDR2: MNHEY and SMNVEV (reference sequence). V lost 5 bases and J 8 bases, leaving 16 bases between the germline ends. The CDR3 extends over 14 amino acids. The CDR3 nucleotides read TGTGCCAGCAGTCCCTCAGGGACCTGGGACATTCAGTACTTC. Its protein is CASSPSGTWDIQYF.

The genes are TRBV30 and TRBJ1-5; 9 nucleotides match TRBD1. Germline CDR1 and CDR2: GTSNPN and SVGIG (reference sequence). This CDR3 is built from 17 residues. Trimming at V came to 0 bases and at J to 4 bases, leaving 10 bases not matched to a gene. CDR3: CAWSVGPGQGLNQPQHF. The CDR3 DNA is TGTGCCTGGAGTGTAGGGCCAGGACAGGGGCTGAATCAGCCCCAGCATTTT.

On this clonotype: Since a much larger clone is just one base distant, this may be a read error. The chain couples TRBV5-4 to TRBJ2-7, with D possibly matching TRBD1 (5 bases). Trimming shortened V by 1 base and J by 5 bases, and 16 bases separated the two germline ends. Germline assignment: CDR1 SGHNT and CDR2 YYREEE (reference sequence). This CDR3 is built from 15 residues. The CDR3 is CASSLIQGSINEQYF. In nucleotides, the CDR3 is TGTGCCAGCAGCTTGATCCAGGGTAGTATCAACGAGCAGTACTTC.

The chain is built from TRBV12-5 and TRBJ2-5; 12 nucleotides match TRBD2. V dropped 1 base and J dropped 1; count of bases not matched to a gene: 7. CDR1 and CDR2 from the germline V gene are LGHNT and FRNRAP. The CDR3 has 18 amino acids. The CDR3 bases are TGTGCTAGTGGTTTGGGGACTAGCGGGGACCCTTTCCAAGAGACCCAGTACTTC. Its translation is CASGLGTSGDPFQETQYF.